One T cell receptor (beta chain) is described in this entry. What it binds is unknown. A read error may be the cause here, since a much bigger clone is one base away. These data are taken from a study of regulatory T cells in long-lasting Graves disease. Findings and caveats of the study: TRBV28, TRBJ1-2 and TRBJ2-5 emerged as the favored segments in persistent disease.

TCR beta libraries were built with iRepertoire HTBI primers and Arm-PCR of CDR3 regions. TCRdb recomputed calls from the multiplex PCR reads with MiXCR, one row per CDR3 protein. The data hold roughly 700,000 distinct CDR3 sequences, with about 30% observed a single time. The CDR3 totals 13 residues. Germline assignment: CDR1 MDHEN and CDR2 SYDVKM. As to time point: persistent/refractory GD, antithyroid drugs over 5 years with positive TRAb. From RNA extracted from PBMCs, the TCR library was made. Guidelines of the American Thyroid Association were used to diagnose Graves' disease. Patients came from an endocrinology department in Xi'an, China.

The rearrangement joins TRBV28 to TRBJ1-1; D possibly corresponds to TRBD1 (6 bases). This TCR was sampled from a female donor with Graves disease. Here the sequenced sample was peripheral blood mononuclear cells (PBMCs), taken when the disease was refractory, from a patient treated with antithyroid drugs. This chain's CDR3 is CASSLGQLTEASF. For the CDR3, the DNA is TGTGCCAGCAGTCTCGGACAGCTTACTGAAGCTTCCTTT.